This T cell receptor beta chain came from a study of post-analysis software for immune sequencing data. Study-wide context: Some patients lacked subtype; others had relapsing-remitting, secondary progressive or progressive-relapsing disease.

Incorporated into the TCR beta cDNA libraries were unique molecular identifiers, which served to reduce PCR and sequencing biases. One entry per CDR3 protein, called by TCRdb with MiXCR from the PCR reads. The sample shows around 710,000 distinct CDR3 sequences, approximately 44% of them seen only once. The CDR3 spans 18 residues. J lost 3 bases, V lost 4 bases, and 15 bases had no gene match. Germline CDR1 is PRHDT and CDR2 is FYEKMQ (reference sequence). General observations from the study: TRBV5-6, TRBV5-1 and TRBV20-1 were among a handful of TRBV segments more frequent in patients than controls. A significant reduction in normalized Chao1 diversity was observed in multiple sclerosis patients versus controls.

As for this clonotype: Its antigen is undetermined.

The chain combines TRBV13 with TRBJ2-7, with 10 bases lining up with TRBD1. Sequenced: blood. The receptor comes from a girl aged 10-17 years with multiple sclerosis. In DNA form, the CDR3 reads TGTGCCAGCAGCTCAACCTACGCCCCGGGACAGGGGAACTACGAGCAGTACTTC. This sequence encodes CASSSTYAPGQGNYEQYF.